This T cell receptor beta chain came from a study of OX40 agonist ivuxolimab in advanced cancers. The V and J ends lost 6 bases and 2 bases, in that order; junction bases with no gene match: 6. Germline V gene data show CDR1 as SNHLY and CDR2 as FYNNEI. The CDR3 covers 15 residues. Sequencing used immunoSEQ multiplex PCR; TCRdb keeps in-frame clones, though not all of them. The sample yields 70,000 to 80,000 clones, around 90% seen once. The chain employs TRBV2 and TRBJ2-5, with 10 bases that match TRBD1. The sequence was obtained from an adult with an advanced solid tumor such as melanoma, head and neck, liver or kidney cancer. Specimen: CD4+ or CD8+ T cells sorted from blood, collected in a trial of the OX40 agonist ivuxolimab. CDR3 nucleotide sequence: TGTGCCAGCAGCCGACAGGGGGCACAGCAAGAGACCCAGTACTTC. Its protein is CASSRQGAQQETQYF.